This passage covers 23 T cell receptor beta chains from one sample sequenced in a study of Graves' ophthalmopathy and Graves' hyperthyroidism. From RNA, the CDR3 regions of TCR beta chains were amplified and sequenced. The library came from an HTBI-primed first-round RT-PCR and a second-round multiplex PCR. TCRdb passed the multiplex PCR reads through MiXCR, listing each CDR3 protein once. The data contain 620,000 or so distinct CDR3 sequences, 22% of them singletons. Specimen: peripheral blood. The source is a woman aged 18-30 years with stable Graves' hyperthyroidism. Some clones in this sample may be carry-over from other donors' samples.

The CDR3 loop reads CASSLGQATGPQHF. The CDR3 bases are TGTGCCAGCAGTTTGGGACAGGCTACCGGGCCCCAGCATTTT. The chain recombines TRBV12-3 or TRBV12-4 with TRBJ1-5, with 8 bases aligning to TRBD1. CDR3 length: 14 amino acids. J gave up 9 bases and V 3 bases, and 7 bases lay outside the gene matches.

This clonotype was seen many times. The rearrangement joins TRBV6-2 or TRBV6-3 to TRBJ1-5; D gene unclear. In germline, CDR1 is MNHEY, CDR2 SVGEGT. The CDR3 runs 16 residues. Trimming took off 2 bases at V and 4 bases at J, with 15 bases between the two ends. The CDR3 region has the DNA TGTGCCAGCAGTTACACCTCGACACAAAGTAATCAGCCCCAGCATTTT. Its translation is CASSYTSTQSNQPQHF.

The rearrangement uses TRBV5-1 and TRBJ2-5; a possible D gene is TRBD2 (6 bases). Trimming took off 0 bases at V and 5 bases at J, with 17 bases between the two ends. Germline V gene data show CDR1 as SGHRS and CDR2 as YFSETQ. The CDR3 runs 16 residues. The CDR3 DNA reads TGCGCCAGCAGCTTGGCCCCTGGTGGGGGAGGTGAGACCCAGTACTTC. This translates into CASSLAPGGGGETQYF.

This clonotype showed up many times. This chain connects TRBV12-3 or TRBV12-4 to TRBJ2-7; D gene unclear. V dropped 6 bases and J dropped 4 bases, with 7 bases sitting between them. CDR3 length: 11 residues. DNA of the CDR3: TGTGCCAGCAGCAATCGGTACGAGCAGTACTTC. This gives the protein CASSNRYEQYF.

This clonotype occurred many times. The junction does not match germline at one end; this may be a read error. DNA of the CDR3: TGTGCCAGCAATGGCAGGGCGGGGACTGAAGCTCTCTTT. It translates to CASNGRAGTEALF. The chain has TRBV2 and TRBJ1-1; the D gene is possibly TRBD1 (5 bases). CDR1 SNHLY and CDR2 FYNNEI come from the germline V gene. There are 13 residues in the CDR3.

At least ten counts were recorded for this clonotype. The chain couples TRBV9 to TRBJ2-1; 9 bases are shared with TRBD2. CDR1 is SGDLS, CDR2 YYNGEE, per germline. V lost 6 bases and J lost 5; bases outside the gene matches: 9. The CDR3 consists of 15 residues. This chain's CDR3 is CASTMTSGDDNEQFF. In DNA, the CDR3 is TGTGCCAGCACCATGACTAGCGGAGATGACAATGAGCAGTTCTTC.

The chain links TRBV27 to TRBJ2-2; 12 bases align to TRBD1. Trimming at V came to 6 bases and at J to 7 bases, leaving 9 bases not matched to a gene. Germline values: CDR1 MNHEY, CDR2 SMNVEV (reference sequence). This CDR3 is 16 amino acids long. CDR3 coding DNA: TGTGCCAGCAGCGGGTTTGGGACAGGGGGCTACGGGGAGCTGTTTTTT. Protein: CASSGFGTGGYGELFF.

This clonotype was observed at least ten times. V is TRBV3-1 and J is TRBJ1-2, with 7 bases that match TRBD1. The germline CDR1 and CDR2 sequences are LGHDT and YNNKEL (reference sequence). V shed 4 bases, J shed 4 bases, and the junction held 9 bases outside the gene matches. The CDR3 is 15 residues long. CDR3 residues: CASSLARQGPYGYTF. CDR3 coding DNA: TGTGCCAGCAGCCTAGCGAGACAGGGACCCTATGGCTACACCTTC. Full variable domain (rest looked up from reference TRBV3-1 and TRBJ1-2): DTAVSQTPKYLVTQMGNDKSIKCEQNLGHDTMYWYKQDSKKFLKIMFSYNNKELIINETVPNRFSPKSPDKAHLNLHINSLELGDSAVYFCASSLARQGPYGYTFGSGTRLTVV.

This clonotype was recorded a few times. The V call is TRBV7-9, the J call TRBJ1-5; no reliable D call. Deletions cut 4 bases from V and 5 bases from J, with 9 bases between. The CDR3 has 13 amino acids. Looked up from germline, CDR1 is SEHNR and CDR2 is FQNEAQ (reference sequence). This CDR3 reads CASSSSTYQPQHF. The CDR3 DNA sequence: TGTGCCAGCAGCTCATCCACTTATCAGCCCCAGCATTTT.

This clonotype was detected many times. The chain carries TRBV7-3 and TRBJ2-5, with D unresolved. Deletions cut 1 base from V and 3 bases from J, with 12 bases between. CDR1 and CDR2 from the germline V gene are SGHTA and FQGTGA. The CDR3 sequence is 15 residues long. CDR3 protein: CASSLNGYIKETQYF. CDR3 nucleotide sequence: TGTGCCAGCAGCTTAAACGGGTATATTAAAGAGACCCAGTACTTC.

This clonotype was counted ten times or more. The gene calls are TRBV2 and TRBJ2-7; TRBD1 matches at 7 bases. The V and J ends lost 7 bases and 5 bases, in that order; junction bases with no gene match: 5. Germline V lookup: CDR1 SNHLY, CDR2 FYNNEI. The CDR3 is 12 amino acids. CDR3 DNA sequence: TGTGCCAGCATTCGACAGGGCCACGAGCAGTACTTC. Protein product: CASIRQGHEQYF.

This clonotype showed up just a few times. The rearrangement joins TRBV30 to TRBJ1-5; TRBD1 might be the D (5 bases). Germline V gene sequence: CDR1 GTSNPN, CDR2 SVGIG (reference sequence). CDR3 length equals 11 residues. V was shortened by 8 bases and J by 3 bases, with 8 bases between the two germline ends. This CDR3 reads CARTPNQPQHF. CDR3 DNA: TGTGCCCGGACACCCAATCAGCCCCAGCATTTT.

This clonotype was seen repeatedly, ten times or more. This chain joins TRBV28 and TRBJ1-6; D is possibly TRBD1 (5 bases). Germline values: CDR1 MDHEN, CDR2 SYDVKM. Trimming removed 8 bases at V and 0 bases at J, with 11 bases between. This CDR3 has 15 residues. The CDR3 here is CASWGGSSYNSPLHF. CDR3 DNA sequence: TGTGCCAGCTGGGGGGGGAGCTCCTATAATTCACCCCTCCACTTT. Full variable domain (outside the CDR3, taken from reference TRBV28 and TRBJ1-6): DVKVTQSSRYLVKRTGEKVFLECVQDMDHENMFWYRQDPGLGLRLIYFSYDVKMKEKGDIPEGYSVSREKKERFSLILESASTNQTSMYLCASWGGSSYNSPLHFGNGTRLTVT.

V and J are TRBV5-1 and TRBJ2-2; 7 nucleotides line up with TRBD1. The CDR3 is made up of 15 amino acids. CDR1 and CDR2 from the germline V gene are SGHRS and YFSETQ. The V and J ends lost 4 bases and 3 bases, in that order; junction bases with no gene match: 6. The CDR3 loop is CASSTRDSHTGELFF. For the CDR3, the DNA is TGCGCCAGCAGCACCCGGGACAGCCACACCGGGGAGCTGTTTTTT.

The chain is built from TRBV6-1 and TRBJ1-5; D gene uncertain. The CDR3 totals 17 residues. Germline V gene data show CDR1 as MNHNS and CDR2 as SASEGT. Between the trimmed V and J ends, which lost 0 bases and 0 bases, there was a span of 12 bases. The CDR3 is CASSEAYVVFSNQPQHF. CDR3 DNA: TGTGCCAGCAGTGAAGCTTACGTGGTTTTTAGCAATCAGCCCCAGCATTTT.

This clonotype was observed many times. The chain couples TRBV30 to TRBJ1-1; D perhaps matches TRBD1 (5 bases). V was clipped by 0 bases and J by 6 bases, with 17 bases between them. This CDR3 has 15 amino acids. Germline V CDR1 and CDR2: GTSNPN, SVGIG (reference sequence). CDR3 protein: CAWSVHGGTKAEAFF. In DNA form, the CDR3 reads TGTGCCTGGAGTGTACATGGGGGAACTAAGGCTGAAGCTTTCTTT.

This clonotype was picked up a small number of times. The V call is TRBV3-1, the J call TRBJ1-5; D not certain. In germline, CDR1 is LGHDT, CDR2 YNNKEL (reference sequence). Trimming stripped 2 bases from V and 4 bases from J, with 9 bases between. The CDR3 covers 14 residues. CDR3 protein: CASSQNPRNQPQHF. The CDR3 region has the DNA TGTGCCAGCAGCCAAAACCCCAGGAATCAGCCCCAGCATTTT.

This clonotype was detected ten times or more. For the CDR3, the DNA is TGTGCCAGCACTAGGGACAGGGCCCTCGGAGACTACACCTTC. Translated: CASTRDRALGDYTF. The rearrangement uses TRBV12-3 or TRBV12-4 and TRBJ1-2; 9 positions match TRBD1. This CDR3 is built from 14 residues. V was clipped by 7 bases and J by 10 bases; unmatched bases: 13.

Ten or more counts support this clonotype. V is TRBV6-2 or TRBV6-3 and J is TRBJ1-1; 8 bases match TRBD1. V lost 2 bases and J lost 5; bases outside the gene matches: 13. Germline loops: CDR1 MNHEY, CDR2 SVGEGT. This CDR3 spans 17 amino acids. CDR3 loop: CASSYPTTQGAGTEAFF. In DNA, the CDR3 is TGTGCCAGCAGTTACCCAACCACCCAGGGGGCCGGGACTGAAGCTTTCTTT.

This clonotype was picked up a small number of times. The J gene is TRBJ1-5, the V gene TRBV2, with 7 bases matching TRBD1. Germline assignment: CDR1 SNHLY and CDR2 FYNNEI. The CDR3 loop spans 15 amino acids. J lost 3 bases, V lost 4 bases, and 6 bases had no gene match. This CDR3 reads CASSGGQALNQPQHF. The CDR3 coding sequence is TGTGCCAGCAGTGGAGGACAGGCCCTCAATCAGCCCCAGCATTTT.

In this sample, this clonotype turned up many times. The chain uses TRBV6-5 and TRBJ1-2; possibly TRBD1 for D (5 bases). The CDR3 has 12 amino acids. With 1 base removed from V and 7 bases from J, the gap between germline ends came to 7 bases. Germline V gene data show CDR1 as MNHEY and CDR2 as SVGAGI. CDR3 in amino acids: CASSYFGGGYTF. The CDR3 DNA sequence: TGTGCCAGCAGTTACTTTGGGGGTGGCTACACCTTC.

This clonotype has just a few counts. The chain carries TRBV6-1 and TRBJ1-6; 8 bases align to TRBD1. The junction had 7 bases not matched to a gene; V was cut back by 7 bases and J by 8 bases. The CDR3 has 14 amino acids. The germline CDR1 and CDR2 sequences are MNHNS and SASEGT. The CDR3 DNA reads TGTGCCAGCATCGACGACAGGGGTGATTCACCCCTCCACTTT. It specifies CASIDDRGDSPLHF.

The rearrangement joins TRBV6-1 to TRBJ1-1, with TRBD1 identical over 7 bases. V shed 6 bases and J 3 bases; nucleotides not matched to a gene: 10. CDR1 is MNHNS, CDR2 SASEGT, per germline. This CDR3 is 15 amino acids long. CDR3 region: CASSENLGGHTEAFF. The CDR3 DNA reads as TGTGCCAGCAGCGAAAATTTAGGGGGCCACACTGAAGCTTTCTTT.